The 16 T cell receptor beta chains below were found in one sample sequenced in a study of blood T cell repertoires in COVID-19. The table came from immunoSEQ multiplex PCR; TCRdb's copy has only in-frame clones and leaves some out. The sample contains over 30,000 clones, about 89% of which appear only once. Material: peripheral blood. The source is a human donor in a cohort sampled during active COVID-19.

This chain links TRBV18 with TRBJ1-1; D remains ambiguous. V shed 2 bases and J shed 0 bases, with 7 bases lying between them. The CDR3 length is 14 residues. Looked up from germline, CDR1 is KGHSH and CDR2 is LQKENI. In DNA, the CDR3 is TGTGCCAGCTCACCATCCCCCATGAACACTGAAGCTTTCTTT. Its protein product is CASSPSPMNTEAFF.

V and J are TRBV18 and TRBJ2-3; D possibly corresponds to TRBD2 (5 bases). The V gene lost 1 base and the J gene lost 12 bases, with 14 bases spanning the gap. CDR3 length equals 13 residues. The germline gives CDR1 KGHSH, CDR2 LQKENI. The CDR3 sequence: CASSPLTGVFQYF. The CDR3 region has the DNA TGTGCCAGCTCACCACTGACCGGGGTGTTCCAGTATTTT.

The chain carries TRBV15 and TRBJ1-2; 8 nucleotides line up with TRBD1. Germline V gives CDR1 LNHNV, CDR2 YYDKDF (reference sequence). The CDR3 totals 13 residues. Trimming took 4 bases from V and 7 from J; bases not matched to a gene: 5. CDR3: CATSMDRAAGYTF. CDR3 DNA: TGTGCCACCAGCATGGACAGGGCGGCTGGCTACACCTTC.

The chain has TRBV18 and TRBJ1-1; TRBD1 is a possible D gene (6 bases). The V end was cut by 5 bases, the J end by 4 bases, with 14 bases between. The CDR3 has 14 amino acids. The germline gives CDR1 KGHSH, CDR2 LQKENI. CDR3 in DNA: TGTGCCAGCTCAATAGAACAGGGCCTCACTGAAGCTTTCTTT. Translation gives CASSIEQGLTEAFF. Full variable domain (remainder filled in from reference TRBV18 and TRBJ1-1): NAGVMQNPRHLVRRRGQEARLRCSPMKGHSHVYWYRQLPEEGLKFMVYLQKENIIDESGMPKERFSAEFPKEGPSILRIQQVVRGDSAAYFCASSIEQGLTEAFFGQGTRLTVV.

This chain connects TRBV3-1 (or the pseudogene TRBV3-2) to TRBJ1-5, with D possibly matching TRBD1 (6 bases). The CDR3 is 14 amino acids. Deletions cut 3 bases from V and 4 bases from J, with 10 bases between. Germline CDR1 LGHDT, CDR2 YNNKEL (reference sequence). Here the CDR3 reads CASSQHTGNQPQHF. Written as DNA, the CDR3 is TGTGCCAGCAGCCAGCATACAGGGAATCAGCCCCAGCATTTT.

This sequence joins TRBV18 and TRBJ1-1, with D hard to call. Trimming shortened V by 5 bases and J by 4 bases, and 11 bases separated the two germline ends. Per germline, CDR1 KGHSH and CDR2 LQKENI. This CDR3 is 13 amino acids long. The CDR3 DNA sequence: TGTGCCAGCTCAACCTCTCTAAGCACTGAAGCTTTCTTT. Translated: CASSTSLSTEAFF.

This chain uses TRBV7-2 with TRBJ1-1; D might be TRBD1 (5 bases). The CDR3 covers 16 residues. V was pared by 5 bases and J by 0 bases, with 16 bases between. Germline V gives CDR1 SGHTA, CDR2 FQGNSA. In DNA, the CDR3 is TGTGCCAGCAGCCGTCTCGTGGGACTTCTGAACACTGAAGCTTTCTTT. Translating gives CASSRLVGLLNTEAFF. Combining the CDR3 with reference TRBV7-2 and TRBJ1-1 gives the whole variable domain GAGVSQSPSNKVTEKGKDVELRCDPISGHTALYWYRQSLGQGLEFLIYFQGNSAPDKSGLPSDRFSAERTGGSVSTLTIQRTQQEDSAVYLCASSRLVGLLNTEAFFGQGTRLTVV.

The chain has TRBV5-1 and TRBJ2-3, with TRBD2 matching over 10 bases. Germline assignment: CDR1 SGHRS and CDR2 YFSETQ. Trimming at V came to 3 bases and at J to 1 base, leaving 8 bases not matched to a gene. The CDR3 runs 17 residues. The CDR3 is CASSYTGTSAGTDTQYF. The CDR3 DNA is TGCGCCAGCAGCTACACCGGGACTAGCGCCGGCACAGATACGCAGTATTTT.

The count of this clone is one. The gene calls are TRBV14 and TRBJ1-2; 8 positions agree with TRBD1. The CDR3 totals 14 residues. Per germline, CDR1 SGHDN and CDR2 FVKESK. V dropped 1 base and J dropped 4; count of bases not matched to a gene: 2. CDR3 sequence reads: CASSQGQGLYGYTF. CDR3 in DNA: TGTGCCAGCAGCCAAGGACAGGGGCTCTATGGCTACACCTTC.

V is TRBV11-2 and J is TRBJ1-1, with D possibly being TRBD1 (5 bases). The CDR3 has 15 amino acids. Trimming removed 5 bases at V and 0 bases at J, with 13 bases between. Germline loops: CDR1 SGHAT, CDR2 FQNNGV. CDR3 DNA sequence: TGTGCCAGCAGCACCAAGGGGCTCATGAACACTGAAGCTTTCTTT. Residues: CASSTKGLMNTEAFF.

This clone has only one observation. This chain links TRBV6-5 with TRBJ1-2; possible D gene TRBD1, 5 bases. V was shortened by 6 bases and J by 2 bases, with 10 bases between the two germline ends. Germline lookup yields CDR1 MNHEY and CDR2 SVGAGI. The CDR3 loop spans 13 amino acids. CDR3 coding DNA: TGTGCCAGCAGCTTCGACAGCAACTATGGCTACACCTTC. Its protein is CASSFDSNYGYTF.

CDR3 in amino acids: CASSPSVTGGHNEQFF. The CDR3 DNA reads as TGTGCCAGCTCACCATCAGTCACCGGGGGACACAATGAGCAGTTCTTC. The chain links TRBV18 to TRBJ2-1, with a possible D match to TRBD2 (6 bases). V lost 2 bases and J lost 5, with 16 bases in between. Per the germline V gene, CDR1 is KGHSH and CDR2 is LQKENI. The CDR3 covers 16 residues.

This chain uses TRBV3-1 (or the pseudogene TRBV3-2) with TRBJ2-3; D unresolved. V was clipped by 6 bases and J by 2 bases, with 9 bases between them. Germline V lookup: CDR1 LGHDT, CDR2 YNNKEL (reference sequence). This CDR3 contains 13 residues. CDR3 DNA: TGTGCCAGCAGACTTTCCCTCACAGATACGCAGTATTTT. Translated: CASRLSLTDTQYF.

This clone has a handful of counts. This rearrangement joins TRBV15 to TRBJ1-3; 9 nucleotides match TRBD1. Trimming took 3 bases from V and 8 from J; bases not matched to a gene: 11. The CDR3 spans 16 residues. The V gene's germline CDR1 is LNHNV and CDR2 YYDKDF (reference sequence). The CDR3 spells CATSRGGRTGVDTIYF. CDR3 sequence (DNA): TGTGCCACCAGCAGGGGTGGCCGGACAGGGGTGGACACCATATATTTT.

The chain is built from TRBV7-9 and TRBJ1-2, with TRBD1 identical over 12 bases. Germline trimming cut 4 bases from V and 4 bases from J; bases unmatched to any gene: 16. This CDR3 has 19 amino acids. In germline, CDR1 is SEHNR, CDR2 FQNEAQ (reference sequence). As DNA, the CDR3 is TGTGCCAGCAGCTCCTTACTCCGGGACAGGGGGCGCGGGATCTATGGCTACACCTTC. It translates to CASSSLLRDRGRGIYGYTF.

The rearrangement joins TRBV2 to TRBJ1-1; TRBD1 aligns across 8 bases. J gave up 4 bases and V 6 bases, and 4 bases lay outside the gene matches. There are 13 residues in the CDR3. CDR1 and CDR2 (germline): SNHLY, FYNNEI. Here the CDR3 reads CASRPDRVTEAFF. CDR3 bases: TGTGCCAGCAGGCCGGACAGGGTCACTGAAGCTTTCTTT.